This T cell receptor (beta chain) derives from a study of spatial heterogeneity in lung cancer. About the study: Beta-chain sequences were consistently detected more often than alpha-chain sequences.

Time point: blood at routine non-recurrence follow-up after resection. V gave up 4 bases and J gave up 1 base, with 18 bases separating them. Germline V gives CDR1 SGHDT, CDR2 YYEEEE. The CDR3 runs to 17 residues. MiXCR, run by TCRdb on the 5' RACE reads, gives a single entry per CDR3 protein. The repertoire holds tens of thousands of distinct CDR3 sequences, with approximately 8% as singletons. J is TRBJ2-4 and V is TRBV5-6, with D possibly being TRBD1 or TRBD2 (6 bases each). The material sequenced was PBMCs, taken at follow-up. The clonotype originates from a male donor with early-stage non-small cell lung cancer. In nucleotides, the CDR3 is TGTGCCAGCAGCCTCACAGAAGGGGGGAAGGCCAAAAACATTCAGTACTTC. Translating gives CASSLTEGGKAKNIQYF.